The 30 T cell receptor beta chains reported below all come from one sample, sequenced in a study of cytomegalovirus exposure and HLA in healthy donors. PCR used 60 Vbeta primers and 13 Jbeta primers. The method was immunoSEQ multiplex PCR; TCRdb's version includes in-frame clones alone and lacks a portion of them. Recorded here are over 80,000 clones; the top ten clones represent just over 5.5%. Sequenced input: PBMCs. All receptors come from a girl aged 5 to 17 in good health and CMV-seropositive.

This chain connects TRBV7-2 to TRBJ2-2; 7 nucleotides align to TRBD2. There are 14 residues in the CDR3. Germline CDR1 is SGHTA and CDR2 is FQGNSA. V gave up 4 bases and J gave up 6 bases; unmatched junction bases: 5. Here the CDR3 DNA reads TGTGCCAGCAGCTCCGGGGGGTGGGCCGGGGAGCTGTTTTTT. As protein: CASSSGGWAGELFF.

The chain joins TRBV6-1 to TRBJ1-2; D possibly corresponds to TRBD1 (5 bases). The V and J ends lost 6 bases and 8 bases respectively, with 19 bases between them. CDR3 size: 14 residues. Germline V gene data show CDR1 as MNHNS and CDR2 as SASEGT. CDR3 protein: CASSAQAWGDGYTF. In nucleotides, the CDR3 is TGTGCCAGCAGCGCCCAAGCTTGGGGGGACGGCTACACCTTC.

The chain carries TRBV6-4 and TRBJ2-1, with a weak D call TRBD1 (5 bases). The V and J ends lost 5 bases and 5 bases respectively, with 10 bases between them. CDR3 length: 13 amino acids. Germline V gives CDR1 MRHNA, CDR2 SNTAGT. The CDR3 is CASSHDSDNEQFF. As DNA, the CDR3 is TGTGCCAGCAGTCATGACAGCGACAATGAGCAGTTCTTC.

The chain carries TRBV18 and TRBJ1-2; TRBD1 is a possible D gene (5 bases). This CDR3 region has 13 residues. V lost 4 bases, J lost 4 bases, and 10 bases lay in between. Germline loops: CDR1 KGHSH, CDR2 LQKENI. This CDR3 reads CASSLTERYGYTF. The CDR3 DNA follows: TGTGCCAGCTCACTGACAGAGCGCTATGGCTACACCTTC.

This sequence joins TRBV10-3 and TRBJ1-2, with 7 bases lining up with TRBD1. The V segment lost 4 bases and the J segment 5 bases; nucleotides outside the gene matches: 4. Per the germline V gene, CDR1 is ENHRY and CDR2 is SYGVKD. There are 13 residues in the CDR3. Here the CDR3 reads CAISGGTDYGYTF. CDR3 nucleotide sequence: TGTGCCATCAGTGGAGGGACAGATTATGGCTACACCTTC.

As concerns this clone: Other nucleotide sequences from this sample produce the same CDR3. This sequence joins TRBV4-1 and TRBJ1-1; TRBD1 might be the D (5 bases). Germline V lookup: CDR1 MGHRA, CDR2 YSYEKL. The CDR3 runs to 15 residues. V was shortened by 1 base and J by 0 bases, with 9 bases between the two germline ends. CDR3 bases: TGCGCCAGCAGCCAAGGACAGAGCCTGAACACTGAAGCTTTCTTT. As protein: CASSQGQSLNTEAFF.

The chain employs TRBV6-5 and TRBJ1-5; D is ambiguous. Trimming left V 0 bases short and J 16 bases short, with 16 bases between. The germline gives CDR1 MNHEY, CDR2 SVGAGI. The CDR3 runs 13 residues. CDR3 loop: CASSYSSSTRSHF. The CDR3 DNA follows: TGTGCCAGCAGTTACTCGTCGAGTACCCGGTCCCATTTT.

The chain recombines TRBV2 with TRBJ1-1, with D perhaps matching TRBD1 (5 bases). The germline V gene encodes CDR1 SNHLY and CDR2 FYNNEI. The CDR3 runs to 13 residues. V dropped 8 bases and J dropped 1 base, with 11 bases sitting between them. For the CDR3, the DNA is TGTGCCAGCGTTTTAACAGGGAACACTGAAGCTTTCTTT. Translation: CASVLTGNTEAFF.

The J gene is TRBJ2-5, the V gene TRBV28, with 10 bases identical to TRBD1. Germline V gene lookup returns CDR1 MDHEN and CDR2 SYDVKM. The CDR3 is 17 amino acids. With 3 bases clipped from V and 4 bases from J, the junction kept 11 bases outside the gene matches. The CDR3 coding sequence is TGTGCCAGCAGTTTCCTCCTCGGGACAGGGGTGGGAGAGACCCAGTACTTC. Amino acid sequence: CASSFLLGTGVGETQYF.

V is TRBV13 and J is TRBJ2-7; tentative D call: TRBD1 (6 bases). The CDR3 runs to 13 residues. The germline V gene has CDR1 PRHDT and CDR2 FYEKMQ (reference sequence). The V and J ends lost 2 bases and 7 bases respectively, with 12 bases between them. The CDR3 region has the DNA TGTGCCAGCAGCTTATATCAGGGGAGTGAGCAGTACTTC. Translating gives CASSLYQGSEQYF. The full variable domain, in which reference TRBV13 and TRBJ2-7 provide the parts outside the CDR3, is AAGVIQSPRHLIKEKRETATLKCYPIPRHDTVYWYQQGPGQDPQFLISFYEKMQSDKGSIPDRFSAQQFSDYHSELNMSSLELGDSALYFCASSLYQGSEQYFGPGTRLTVT.

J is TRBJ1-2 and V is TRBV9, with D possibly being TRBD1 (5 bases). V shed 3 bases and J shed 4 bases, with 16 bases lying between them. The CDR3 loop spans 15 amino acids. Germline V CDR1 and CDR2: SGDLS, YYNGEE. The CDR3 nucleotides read TGTGCCAGCAGCGGGCCCCGGGGAGGGGCCTATGGCTACACCTTC. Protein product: CASSGPRGGAYGYTF.

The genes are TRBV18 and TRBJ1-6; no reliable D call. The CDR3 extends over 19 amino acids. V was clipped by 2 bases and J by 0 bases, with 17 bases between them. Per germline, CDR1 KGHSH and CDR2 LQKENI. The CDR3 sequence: CASSPSRMAQNSYNSPLHF. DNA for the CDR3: TGTGCCAGCTCACCATCGAGGATGGCCCAAAACTCCTATAATTCACCCCTCCACTTT.

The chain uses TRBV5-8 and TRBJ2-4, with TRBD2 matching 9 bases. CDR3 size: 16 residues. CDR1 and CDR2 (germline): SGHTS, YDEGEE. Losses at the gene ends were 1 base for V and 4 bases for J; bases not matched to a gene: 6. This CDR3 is CASSLFPSGVKNIQYF. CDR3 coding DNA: TGTGCCAGCAGCTTGTTCCCTAGCGGGGTGAAAAACATTCAGTACTTC. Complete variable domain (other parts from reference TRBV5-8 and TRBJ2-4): EAGVTQSPTHLIKTRGQQATLRCSPISGHTSVYWYQQALGLGLQFLLWYDEGEERNRGNFPPRFSGRQFPNYSSELNVNALELEDSALYLCASSLFPSGVKNIQYFGAGTRLSVL.

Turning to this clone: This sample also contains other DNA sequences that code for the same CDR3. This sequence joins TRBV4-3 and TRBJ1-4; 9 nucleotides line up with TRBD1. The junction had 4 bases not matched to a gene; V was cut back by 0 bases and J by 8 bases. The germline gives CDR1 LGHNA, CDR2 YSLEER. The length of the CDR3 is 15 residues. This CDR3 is CASSQEGQGNEKLFF. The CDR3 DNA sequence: TGCGCCAGCAGCCAAGAGGGACAGGGTAACGAAAAACTGTTTTTT.

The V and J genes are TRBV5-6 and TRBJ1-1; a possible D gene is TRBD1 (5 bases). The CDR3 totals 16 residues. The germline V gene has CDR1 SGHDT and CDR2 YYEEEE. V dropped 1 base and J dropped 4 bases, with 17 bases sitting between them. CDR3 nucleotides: TGTGCCAGCAGCTTGATTGGGGCCCTTACTGGCACTGAAGCTTTCTTT. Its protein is CASSLIGALTGTEAFF.

The CDR3 spells CSVGTGAYGYTF. In DNA form, the CDR3 reads TGCAGCGTGGGGACAGGGGCTTATGGCTACACCTTC. This sequence joins TRBV29-1 and TRBJ1-2; 10 bases align to TRBD1. The CDR3 extends over 12 amino acids. V trimming: 6 bases; J trimming: 5 bases; junction bases outside the gene matches: 3. Germline V lookup: CDR1 SQVTM, CDR2 ANQGSEA. Variable domain in full (rest from reference TRBV29-1 and TRBJ1-2): SAVISQKPSRDICQRGTSLTIQCQVDSQVTMMFWYRQQPGQSLTLIATANQGSEATYESGFVIDKFPISRPNLTFSTLTVSNMSPEDSSIYLCSVGTGAYGYTFGSGTRLTVV.

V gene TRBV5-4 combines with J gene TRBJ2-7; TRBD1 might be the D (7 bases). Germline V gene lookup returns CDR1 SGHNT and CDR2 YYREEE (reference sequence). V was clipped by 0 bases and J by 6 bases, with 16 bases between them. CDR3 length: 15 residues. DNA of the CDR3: TGTGCCAGCAGCTTGGGACAGGGTCGGGGGCTCGAGCAGTACTTC. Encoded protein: CASSLGQGRGLEQYF.

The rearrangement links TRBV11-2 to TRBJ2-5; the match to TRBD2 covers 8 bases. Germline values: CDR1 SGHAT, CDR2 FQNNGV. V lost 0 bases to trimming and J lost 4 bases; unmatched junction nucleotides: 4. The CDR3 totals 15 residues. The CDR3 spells CASSLDGGAPETQYF. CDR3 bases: TGTGCCAGCAGCTTAGACGGGGGGGCTCCAGAGACCCAGTACTTC.

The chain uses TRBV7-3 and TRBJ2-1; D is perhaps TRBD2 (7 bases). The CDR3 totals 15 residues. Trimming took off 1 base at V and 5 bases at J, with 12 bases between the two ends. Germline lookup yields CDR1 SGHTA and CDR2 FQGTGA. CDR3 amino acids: CASSLRGGRDNEQFF. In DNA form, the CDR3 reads TGTGCCAGCAGCTTAAGGGGGGGGCGCGACAATGAGCAGTTCTTC.

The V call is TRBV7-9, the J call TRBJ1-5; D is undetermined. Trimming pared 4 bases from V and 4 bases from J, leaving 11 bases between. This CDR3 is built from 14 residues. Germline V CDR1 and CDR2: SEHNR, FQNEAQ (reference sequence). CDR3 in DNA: TGTGCCAGCAGCTCCCGGGAACCTAATCAGCCCCAGCATTTT. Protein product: CASSSREPNQPQHF.

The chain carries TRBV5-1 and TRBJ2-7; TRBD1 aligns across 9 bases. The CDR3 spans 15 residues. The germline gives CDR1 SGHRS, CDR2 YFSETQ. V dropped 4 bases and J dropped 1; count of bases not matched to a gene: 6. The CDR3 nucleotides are TGCGCCAGCAGCCCGGGACAGGGAGAATCCTACGAGCAGTACTTC. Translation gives CASSPGQGESYEQYF.

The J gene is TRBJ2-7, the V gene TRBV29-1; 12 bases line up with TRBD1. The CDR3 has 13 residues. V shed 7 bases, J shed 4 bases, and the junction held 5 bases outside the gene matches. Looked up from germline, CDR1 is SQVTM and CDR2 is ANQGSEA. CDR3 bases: TGCAGCGCCGGGGACAGGGGGCCTTACGAGCAGTACTTC. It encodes CSAGDRGPYEQYF.

The CDR3 region is CASSLDQRLTGEAFF. The CDR3 DNA follows: TGTGCCAGCAGCTTAGATCAGAGGTTAACAGGTGAAGCTTTCTTT. This sequence joins TRBV11-2 and TRBJ1-1; D may be TRBD1 (5 bases). Germline V gene data show CDR1 as SGHAT and CDR2 as FQNNGV. The length of the CDR3 is 15 residues. Trimming stripped 0 bases from V and 7 bases from J, with 15 bases between. Variable domain in full (rest from reference TRBV11-2 and TRBJ1-1): EAGVAQSPRYKIIEKRQSVAFWCNPISGHATLYWYQQILGQGPKLLIQFQNNGVVDDSQLPKDRFSAERLKGVDSTLKIQPAKLEDSAVYLCASSLDQRLTGEAFFGQGTRLTVV.

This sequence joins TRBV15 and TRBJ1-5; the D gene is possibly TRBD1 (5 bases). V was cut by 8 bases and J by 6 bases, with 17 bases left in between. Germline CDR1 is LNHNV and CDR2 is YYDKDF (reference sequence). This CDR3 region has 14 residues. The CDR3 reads CATGDPRRGQPQHF. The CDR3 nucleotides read TGTGCCACCGGTGACCCCCGGAGGGGTCAGCCCCAGCATTTT.

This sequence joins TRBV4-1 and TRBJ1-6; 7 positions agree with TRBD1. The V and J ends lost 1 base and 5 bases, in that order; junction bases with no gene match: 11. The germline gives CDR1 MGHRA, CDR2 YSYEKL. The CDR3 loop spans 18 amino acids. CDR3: CASSQAQGRGMDNSPLHF. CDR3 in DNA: TGCGCCAGCAGCCAAGCTCAGGGCAGGGGGATGGATAATTCACCCCTCCACTTT.

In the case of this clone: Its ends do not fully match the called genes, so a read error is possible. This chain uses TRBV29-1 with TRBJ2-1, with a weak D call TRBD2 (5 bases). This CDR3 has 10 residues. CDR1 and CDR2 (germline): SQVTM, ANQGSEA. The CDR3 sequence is CSVWAVGVLF. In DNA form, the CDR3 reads TGCAGCGTTTGGGCAGTCGGGGTTCTCTTC.

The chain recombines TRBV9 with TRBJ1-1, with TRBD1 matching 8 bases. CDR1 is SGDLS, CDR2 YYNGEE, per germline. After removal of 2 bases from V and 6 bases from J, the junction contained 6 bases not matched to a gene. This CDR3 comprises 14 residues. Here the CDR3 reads CASSVGPGGSEAFF. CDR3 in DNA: TGTGCCAGCAGCGTCGGGCCAGGGGGCTCTGAAGCTTTCTTT.

The CDR3, as DNA: TGCGCCAGCAGCCAAGATACGGGGAATTTTAATGAAAAACTGTTTTTT. Residues: CASSQDTGNFNEKLFF. This chain connects TRBV4-1 to TRBJ1-4; no firm D call. V shed 0 bases and J shed 4 bases, with 12 bases lying between them. There are 16 residues in the CDR3. Germline CDR1 is MGHRA and CDR2 is YSYEKL.

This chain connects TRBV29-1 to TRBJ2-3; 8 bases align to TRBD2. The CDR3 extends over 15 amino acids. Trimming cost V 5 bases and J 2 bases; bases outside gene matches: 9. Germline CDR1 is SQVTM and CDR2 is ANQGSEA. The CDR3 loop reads CSVSRTSTDTDTQYF. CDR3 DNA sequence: TGCAGCGTTTCCCGGACTAGCACCGACACAGATACGCAGTATTTT.

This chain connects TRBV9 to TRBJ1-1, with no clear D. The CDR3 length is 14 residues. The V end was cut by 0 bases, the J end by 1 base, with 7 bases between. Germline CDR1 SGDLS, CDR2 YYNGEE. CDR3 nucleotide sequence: TGTGCCAGCAGCGTAGGGCGCGGGAACACTGAAGCTTTCTTT. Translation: CASSVGRGNTEAFF.